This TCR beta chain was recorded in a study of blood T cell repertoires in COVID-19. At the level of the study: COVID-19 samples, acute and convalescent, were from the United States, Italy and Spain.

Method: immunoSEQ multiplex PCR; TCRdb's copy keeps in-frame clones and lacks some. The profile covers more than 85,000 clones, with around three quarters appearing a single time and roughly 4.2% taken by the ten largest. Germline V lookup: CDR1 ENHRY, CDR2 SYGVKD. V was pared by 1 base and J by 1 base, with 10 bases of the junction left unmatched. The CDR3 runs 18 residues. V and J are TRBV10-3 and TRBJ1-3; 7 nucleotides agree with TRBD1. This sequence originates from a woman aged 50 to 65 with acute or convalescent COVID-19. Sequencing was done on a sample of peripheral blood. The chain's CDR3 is CAISEFNPLTGSGNTIYF. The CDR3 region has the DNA TGTGCCATCAGTGAGTTCAACCCACTGACAGGGTCTGGAAACACCATATATTTT.